This entry describes one TCR beta chain. This clonotype was observed a few times. The antigen it recognizes is unknown. No base quality values were provided; no much bigger clone lies one nucleotide off. This record comes from a study of vaccination and CD4 T cells after COVID-19 (dated by TCRdb to 2022 to 2024). General notes on the study: Every convalescent patient had a positive nasal swab PCR test for SARS-CoV-2, with mild disease in roughly ten patients and severe disease in one. In the convalescent cohort there were six males and four females, among whom were two Hispanic individuals, seven Caucasians, two Asians and one multiracial person. Participants got two doses of the Pfizer-BioNTech BNT162b2 vaccine (n=8) or two doses of the Moderna mRNA-1273 vaccine (n=2). Post-COVID blood samples were collected from convalescent patients a median of approximately 93 days after diagnosis, with a range of about 35 to 161 days. Post-vaccine blood samples were taken a median of around 77 days after the second vaccine dose, with a range of roughly 14 to 250 days. The cultures were stimulated with overlapping spike peptide pools from SARS-CoV-2 and from the common cold coronaviruses HCoV-NL63, HCoV-OC43 and HCoV-229E. As controls, cultures received a CEFX viral epitope pool (the positive control), an HIV-1 Nef peptide pool (the negative control), or no peptide at all. In more than eight COVID-19 convalescent patients and a handful of infection-naive healthy vaccine recipients, researchers compared the spike-specific CD4+ TCR repertoire from before mRNA vaccination with the repertoire from after.

The treatment or condition label for this specimen denotes: roughly 10-day PBMC culture with coronavirus spike peptide pools or control peptides (ViraFEST assay). To expand antigen-specific T cells with peptide pools and then pick out the expanded clonotypes through TCR sequencing, the study relied on the ViraFEST assay. The convalescent patients' positive SARS-CoV-2 PCR tests were from March to December 2020, which was before the Alpha, Beta and Delta variants emerged in the United States. Roughly 2 million PBMCs per well were cultured in IMDM with roughly 5% human AB serum and 8 to 10 IU/ml IL-2, plus 10 ug/ml peptide pools. Half of the culture medium was replaced with fresh IL-2-containing medium on days 3 and 7. CD4+ T cells were isolated after 10 days of culture through negative selection using the EasySep CD4+ T cell isolation kit. Ficoll-Paque Plus gradient centrifugation was used to isolate PBMCs from whole blood, and the isolated PBMCs were then either used fresh or cryopreserved at -140C. Triplicate wells were generally used for each culture condition.

Library preparation used PCR. TCR sequencing of DNA from cultured CD4+ T cells used the Oncomine TCR Beta short-read assay at the Johns Hopkins FTIC core. Genomic DNA was extracted from the cultured CD4+ T cells with the QIAamp micro DNA kit. The Oncomine TCR Beta libraries from cultured CD4+ T cells were pooled using unique dual indexes and then sequenced on an Illumina iSeq 100. The paper's data handling went like this. Non-productive sequences were removed, and CDR3s not starting with C, not ending with F or W, or shorter than 7 amino acids were discarded. The MANAFEST web application identified antigen-specific clonotypes by comparing peptide-stimulated wells against reference wells and other culture wells. For a clone to be called positive, the clone needed an FDR below 0.05, an odds ratio above 5, and a productive frequency above 0.1% in at least two of three replicate wells. Clonotypes that were significantly expanded in both SARS-CoV-2 spike wells and at least one common cold coronavirus spike condition were defined as cross-reactive. Using R version 3.6.1, CDR3 homology was evaluated through Levenshtein distances (stringdist) along with unrooted phylogenetic trees (ape). The public sequencing data were trimmed at Q25 with fastp and processed into clonotypes with MiXCR by TCRdb, which kept only in-frame beta chains. Duplicate CDR3 protein sequences are folded into a single record with the most common DNA and genes. These V and J calls are TCRdb output, not the study's own analysis. Here the sample has approximately 15,000 distinct CDR3 sequences; under 45% occur a single time. Approximately 6.1% of the sample is held by the ten biggest clonotypes.

Overall study results and their limits: An increase in the median number of SARS-CoV-2-reactive clonotypes from approximately 20 after infection to a few dozen after vaccination was observed, but the change was not found to be significant. Among the post-vaccine SARS-CoV-2-reactive clones in convalescent patients, a median 86.3% showed up only after vaccination, which suggests vaccine-specific priming. The study included relatively few convalescent patients and did not analyze early timepoints after natural infection. Nearly all vaccine-specific clones in convalescent patients (304 of 307) were mono-reactive for SARS-CoV-2 spike rather than cross-reactive with common cold coronaviruses.

This clonotype was sampled from a human donor who had recovered from COVID-19. Specimen: CD4+ T cells from blood, cultured in vitro, collected after SARS-CoV-2 vaccination.

CDR3 sequence: CASSKQGTGELFF. The sequenced DNA: TGTGCCAGCAGCAAACAGGGCACCGGGGAGCTGTTTTTT. Recombination linked TRBV21-1 to TRBJ2-2; the table names TRBD1, a call not compared with the DNA. TRBV21-1 is flagged as a pseudogene. Spanning cysteine to phenylalanine, the CDR3 consists of 13 amino acids. Of all the DNA, just the CDR3 is kept, 39 bases in frame from base 1.